The following is a TCR beta chain sequence with its context. This entry comes from a study of T-cell reconstitution after alpha-beta-depleted transplantation in children. TCRbeta library construction was performed incorporating unique molecular identifiers. TCRdb analysed the PCR reads with MiXCR anew, one entry per CDR3 protein. Of around 480,000 distinct CDR3 sequences in the sample, approximately 32% are singletons; the top ten hold roughly 2.5%. The germline CDR1 and CDR2 sequences are MNHNS and SASEGT. CDR3 size: 14 residues. Trimming took off 5 bases at V and 6 bases at J, with 14 bases between the two ends.

The sequence came from a human donor who donated a stem cell graft to a child with aplastic anemia. The sample here was PBMCs from the stem cell graft donor, taken from the stem cell graft. This chain links TRBV6-1 with TRBJ2-4; D remains ambiguous. CDR3 sequence: CASSRLQVGNIQYF. The CDR3, as DNA: TGTGCCAGCAGTCGACTTCAGGTGGGAAACATTCAGTACTTC.